One T cell receptor (beta chain) is described in this entry. Antigen specificity is unknown. These data belong to a study of CD8 T cells in ankylosing spondylitis. Study-level points and caveats: Disease-linked clones proved CD8+ and comparatively uncommon in peripheral blood. A TCR beta motif of under 10 highly homologous variants appeared characteristic of ankylosing spondylitis blood.

TCRdb redid the calling of the 5' RACE reads with MiXCR, one entry per CDR3 protein. The repertoire holds around 490,000 distinct CDR3 sequences, under 5.5% seen once, with around 3.5% in the top ten. This CDR3 is 15 amino acids long. Trimming at V came to 5 bases and at J to 3 bases, leaving 6 bases not matched to a gene. CDR1 is SEHNR and CDR2 is FQNEAQ in the germline V gene (reference sequence). J is TRBJ1-5 and V is TRBV7-9; 8 bases match TRBD1. Sequencing used blood, either unsorted or a sorted T cell fraction (not recorded which). This TCR was recovered from a male donor with ankylosing spondylitis. This CDR3 reads CASSPGGFDNQPQHF. In DNA form, the CDR3 reads TGTGCCAGCAGCCCAGGGGGCTTCGACAATCAGCCCCAGCATTTT.